The rows below give T cell receptor beta chains drawn from one sample of a study of T cell responses to AZD1222 COVID-19 vaccine. Measured with immunoSEQ multiplex PCR; TCRdb has only the in-frame clones, and not every one. The table includes some 120,000 clones, over 75% detected once. This specimen was peripheral blood, taken on day 0 of AZD1222 vaccination. These receptors were collected from an adult in good health. The CDR3 runs from the conserved cysteine through the conserved F or W. D genes are given only for firm matches.

J: TRBJ2-7
V: TRBV5-1
D: .
CDR3: CASTDLGHSYEQYF

J: TRBJ2-7
V: TRBV9
D: .
CDR3: CASSGGAYGYEQYF

J: TRBJ2-7
V: TRBV6-6
D: .
CDR3: CASSYSNPGAEQYF

J: TRBJ1-2
V: TRBV19
D: .
CDR3: CASSIRGVANYGYTF

J: TRBJ1-5
V: TRBV7-2
D: .
CDR3: CASSLEMYQPQHF

J: TRBJ1-5
V: TRBV19
D: .
CDR3: CASMGELSQHF

J: TRBJ1-5
V: TRBV6-2/TRBV6-3
D: .
CDR3: CASSYGAGRQPQHF

J: TRBJ1-5
V: TRBV7-8
D: TRBD1
CDR3: CASSFFGGGSNQPQHF

J: TRBJ2-7
V: TRBV5-6
D: TRBD2
CDR3: CASSLWASGRLRVEQYF

J: TRBJ2-7
V: TRBV3-1/TRBV3-2
D: .
CDR3: CASSQGSQNRGEQYF

J: TRBJ2-6
V: TRBV11-2
D: TRBD1
CDR3: CASSSRGGISGANVLTF

J: TRBJ1-1
V: TRBV3-1/TRBV3-2
D: .
CDR3: CASSQWGRYTEAFF

J: TRBJ2-7
V: TRBV7-6
D: .
CDR3: CASSLSPAKSSYEQYF

J: TRBJ2-7
V: TRBV7-6
D: TRBD2
CDR3: CASSLGAGGSYEQYF

J: TRBJ2-7
V: TRBV6-5
D: .
CDR3: CASSPLYEQYF

J: TRBJ2-7
V: TRBV12-3/TRBV12-4
D: TRBD1
CDR3: CASKLTGAPEQYF

J: TRBJ2-1
V: TRBV28
D: TRBD2
CDR3: CASSLSGSREQFF

J: TRBJ1-1
V: TRBV6-4
D: .
CDR3: CASRESSGNTEAFF

J: TRBJ2-3
V: TRBV5-1
D: .
CDR3: CASSLRGMDTDTQYF

J: TRBJ1-3
V: TRBV9
D: TRBD1
CDR3: CASSVEGQSRNTIYF

J: TRBJ2-1
V: TRBV2
D: TRBD1
CDR3: CASSGLGQVIGQAQFF

J: TRBJ1-3
V: TRBV6-5
D: .
CDR3: CASLHSSGNTIYF

J: TRBJ1-4
V: TRBV7-6
D: .
CDR3: CASSLYRGGAGSTNEKLFF

J: TRBJ1-2
V: TRBV21-1
D: .
CDR3: CASSPGDGYGYTF

J: TRBJ1-2
V: TRBV5-6
D: .
CDR3: CASSFDAGAGGFNGYTF

J: TRBJ2-1
V: TRBV19
D: TRBD2
CDR3: CASTRPGGRASEQFF

J: TRBJ1-5
V: TRBV7-8
D: .
CDR3: CASIQGRRGGQPQHF

J: TRBJ1-1
V: TRBV5-1
D: TRBD1
CDR3: CASSLGQGYTEAFF

J: TRBJ1-1
V: TRBV28
D: .
CDR3: CASSQQGPEAFF

J: TRBJ1-2
V: TRBV10-3
D: .
CDR3: CAIGTPYGYTF

J: TRBJ2-2
V: TRBV5-4
D: .
CDR3: CASSSGTWVSGELFF

J: TRBJ2-3
V: TRBV12-5
D: TRBD2
CDR3: CASGLVLTSGRGDTQYF

J: TRBJ1-1
V: TRBV2
D: .
CDR3: CASSQILRGAFF

J: TRBJ1-5
V: TRBV2
D: .
CDR3: CASRRVGGRTQPQHF

J: TRBJ1-1
V: TRBV28
D: .
CDR3: CASSILNTEAFF

J: TRBJ1-4
V: TRBV5-1
D: TRBD1
CDR3: CASSLGGQGLNEKLFF

J: TRBJ1-5
V: TRBV28
D: .
CDR3: CASSKGGGGYNQPQHF

J: TRBJ2-5
V: TRBV6-2/TRBV6-3
D: .
CDR3: CASSYQGFGTQYF

J: TRBJ1-5
V: TRBV28
D: .
CDR3: CASSFIYQPQHF

J: TRBJ1-2
V: TRBV19
D: .
CDR3: CASSMLVNYGYTF

J: TRBJ2-7
V: TRBV10-1
D: .
CDR3: CASSRTVDSLGNEQYF

J: TRBJ2-1
V: TRBV27
D: TRBD2
CDR3: CASSFRLADNEQFF

J: TRBJ1-2
V: TRBV29-1
D: TRBD1
CDR3: CSVEEGTGRGYTF

J: TRBJ1-5
V: TRBV7-9
D: .
CDR3: CASSSGGPSNQPQHF

J: TRBJ2-7
V: TRBV7-2
D: TRBD2
CDR3: CASSLSRLAGGSYEQYF

J: TRBJ2-7
V: TRBV5-4
D: TRBD2
CDR3: CASSFSLADQVPQYF

J: TRBJ2-5
V: TRBV6-2/TRBV6-3
D: .
CDR3: CASSTRSQRDSPEVRETQYF

J: TRBJ2-5
V: TRBV5-1
D: .
CDR3: CASSVGQPQETQYF

J: TRBJ1-3
V: TRBV5-1
D: TRBD1
CDR3: CASSSAGTGFGNTIYF

J: TRBJ2-1
V: TRBV2
D: .
CDR3: CAGRGLANSYNEQFF

J: TRBJ2-7
V: TRBV30
D: TRBD2
CDR3: CAWSVPSGGAYEQYF

J: TRBJ1-2
V: TRBV7-9
D: .
CDR3: CASQQTAYGYTF

J: TRBJ1-1
V: TRBV4-3
D: .
CDR3: CASSQDSGSTEAFF

J: TRBJ2-7
V: TRBV7-2
D: .
CDR3: CASSLAPPRNEQYF

J: TRBJ1-1
V: TRBV12-2
D: .
CDR3: CASRLFGGGGTEAFF

J: TRBJ1-2
V: TRBV5-4
D: .
CDR3: CASSPHGAGSHYGYTF

J: TRBJ2-5
V: TRBV11-3
D: .
CDR3: CASSPTPNRETQYF

J: TRBJ1-5
V: TRBV6-2/TRBV6-3
D: .
CDR3: CASSYSTGRISNQPQHF

J: TRBJ2-1
V: TRBV11-3
D: .
CDR3: CASSLDLRGGSDEQFF

J: TRBJ2-3
V: TRBV4-1
D: .
CDR3: CASSQDRGGGTDTQYF